The clone carrying this T cell receptor beta chain appeared many times. Its antigen is currently unknown. This sample is drawn from a study of prognosis after radiotherapy for stage I lung cancer. In the study overall: A median of around 7 months after radiotherapy, distant metastases were seen in a few patients, while no significant progression was shown by 15.

Overall study findings and caveats: Lower Shannon entropy values were found after stereotactic body radiation therapy in patients who developed distant metastases.

Using two-round multiplex PCR, the authors amplified TCR beta CDR3 from genomic DNA. Gene-specific primers for each TRBV and TRBJ gene drove first-round PCR. From the multiplex PCR reads, TCRdb called clonotypes with MiXCR, one entry per CDR3 protein. The sample has fewer than 20,000 distinct CDR3 sequences, 44% seen once. The CDR3 runs to 14 residues. V was clipped by 0 bases and J by 5 bases, with 8 bases between them. Germline lookup yields CDR1 LGHDT and CDR2 YNNKEL (reference sequence). Two separate time points each saw a draw of roughly 5.8 milliliters of peripheral blood. Source: PBMCs, taken before or after stereotactic body radiation therapy (not recorded which). This sequence was found in a donor at least 50 years old with non-small cell lung cancer. The chain combines TRBV3-1 with TRBJ2-1; D remains ambiguous. The CDR3 coding sequence is TGTGCCAGCAGCCAAGATCCCCCTAACAATGAGCAGTTCTTC. This sequence encodes CASSQDPPNNEQFF.